The rows below give T cell receptor beta chains drawn from one sample of a study of T cell responses to AZD1222 COVID-19 vaccine. Sequenced by immunoSEQ multiplex PCR; TCRdb stores in-frame clones only, minus some. The table has approximately 160,000 clones, around 90% seen once. Sample: peripheral blood, taken on day 0 of AZD1222 vaccination. The receptors were sampled from an adult in good health. Each CDR3 is given without its conserved first and last residue. Clone size is not always given. Where it is, it says once, few, many or a class for expanded clones.

NA | TRBV18 | ASSPSGSGNEQF
NA | TRBV18 | ASSPAAPGGSFTDTQY
NA | TRBV4-2 | ASSQEGSGSSTDTQY
NA | TRBV27 | ASSLSSYNEQF
NA | TRBV3-1/TRBV3-2 | ASSQRETRPY
NA | TRBV7-9 | ASSPYKNTEAF
NA | TRBV19 | ASSKVRSRGNEQF
NA | TRBV7-6 | ASRSFPGDNEQF
NA | TRBV9 | ASSATGGGYGYT
NA | TRBV24-1 | ATSDKLDEQY
NA | TRBV6-5 | ASSYSTSGIGEQF
NA | TRBV5-1 | ASSLVWGGGSRNTEAF
NA | TRBV11-2 | ASSWATGTGYNEQF
NA | TRBV28 | AYGRTNTGELF
NA | TRBV19 | ASSTGSHVETF
once | TRBV30 | AWSVQGYEQY
few | TRBV7-2 | ASSPFTDTQY
NA | TRBV18 | ASSQSGYTEAF
few | TRBV6-4 | ASSVAGEGTDTQY
NA | TRBV7-9 | ASSLGAYEQY
NA | TRBV19 | ASSILAGGPGELF
NA | TRBV9 | ASSVESNTEAF
NA | TRBV7-2 | ASSPHGAGKKWNQPQH
NA | TRBV24-1 | ATFRWGTNEKLF
NA | TRBV6-4 | ASSDGGRSPLH
NA | TRBV3-1/TRBV3-2 | ASSQEGQGADEQF
NA | TRBV6-5 | AGSLAQEGSYGYT
NA | TRBV28 | ASSLDSDTQY